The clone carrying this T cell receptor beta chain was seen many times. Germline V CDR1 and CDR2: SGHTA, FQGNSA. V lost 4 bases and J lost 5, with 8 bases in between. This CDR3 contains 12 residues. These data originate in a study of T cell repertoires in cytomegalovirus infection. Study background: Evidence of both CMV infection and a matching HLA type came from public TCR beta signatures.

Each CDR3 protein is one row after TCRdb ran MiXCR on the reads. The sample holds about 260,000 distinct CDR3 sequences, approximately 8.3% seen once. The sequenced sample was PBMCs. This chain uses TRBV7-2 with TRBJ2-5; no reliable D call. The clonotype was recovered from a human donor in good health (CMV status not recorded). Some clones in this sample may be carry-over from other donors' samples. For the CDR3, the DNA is TGTGCCAGCAGCTATTCCCAGGAGACCCAGTACTTC. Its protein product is CASSYSQETQYF.